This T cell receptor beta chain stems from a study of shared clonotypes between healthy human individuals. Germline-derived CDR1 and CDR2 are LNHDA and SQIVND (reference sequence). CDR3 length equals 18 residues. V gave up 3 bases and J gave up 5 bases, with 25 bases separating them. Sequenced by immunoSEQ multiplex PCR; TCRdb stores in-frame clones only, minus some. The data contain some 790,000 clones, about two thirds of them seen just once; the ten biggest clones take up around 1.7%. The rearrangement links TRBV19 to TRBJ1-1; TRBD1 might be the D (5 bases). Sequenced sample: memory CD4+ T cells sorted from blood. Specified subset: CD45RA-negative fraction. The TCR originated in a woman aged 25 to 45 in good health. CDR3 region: CASSMPRGLQERKTEAFF. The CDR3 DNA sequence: TGTGCCAGTAGTATGCCCCGAGGTCTACAGGAGAGAAAAACTGAAGCTTTCTTT.